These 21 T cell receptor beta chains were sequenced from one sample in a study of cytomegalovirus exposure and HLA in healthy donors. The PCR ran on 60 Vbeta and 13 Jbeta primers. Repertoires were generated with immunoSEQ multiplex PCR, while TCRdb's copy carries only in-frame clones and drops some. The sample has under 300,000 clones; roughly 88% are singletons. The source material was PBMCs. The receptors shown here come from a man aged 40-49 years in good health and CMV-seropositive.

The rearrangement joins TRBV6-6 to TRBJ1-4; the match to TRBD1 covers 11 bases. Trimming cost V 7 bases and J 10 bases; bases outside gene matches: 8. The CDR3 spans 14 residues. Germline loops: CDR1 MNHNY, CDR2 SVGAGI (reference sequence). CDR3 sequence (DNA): TGTGCCAGCAACCTTTGGGACAGGGGGGTAAAACTGTTTTTT. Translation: CASNLWDRGVKLFF.

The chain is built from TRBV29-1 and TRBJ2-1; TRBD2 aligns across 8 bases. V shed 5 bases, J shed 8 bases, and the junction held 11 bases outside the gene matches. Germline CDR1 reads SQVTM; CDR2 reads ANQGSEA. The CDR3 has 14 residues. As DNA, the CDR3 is TGCAGCGTTTCCGGGACTAGTGGTGTCTATGAGCAGTTCTTC. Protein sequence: CSVSGTSGVYEQFF.

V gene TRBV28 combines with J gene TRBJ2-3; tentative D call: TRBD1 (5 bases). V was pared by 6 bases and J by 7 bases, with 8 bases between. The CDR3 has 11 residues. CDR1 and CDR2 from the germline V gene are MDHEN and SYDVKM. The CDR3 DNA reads TGTGCCAGCAGCTCAGGGAATACGCAGTATTTT. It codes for CASSSGNTQYF. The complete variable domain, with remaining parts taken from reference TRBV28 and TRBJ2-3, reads DVKVTQSSRYLVKRTGEKVFLECVQDMDHENMFWYRQDPGLGLRLIYFSYDVKMKEKGDIPEGYSVSREKKERFSLILESASTNQTSMYLCASSSGNTQYFGPGTRLTVL.

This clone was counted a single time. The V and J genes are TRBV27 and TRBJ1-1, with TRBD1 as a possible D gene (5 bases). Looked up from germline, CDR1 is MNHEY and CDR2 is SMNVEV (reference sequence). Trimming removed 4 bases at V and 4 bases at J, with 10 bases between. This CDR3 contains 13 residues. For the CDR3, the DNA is TGTGCCAGCAGTTCGGGACTGTTCACTGAAGCTTTCTTT. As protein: CASSSGLFTEAFF.

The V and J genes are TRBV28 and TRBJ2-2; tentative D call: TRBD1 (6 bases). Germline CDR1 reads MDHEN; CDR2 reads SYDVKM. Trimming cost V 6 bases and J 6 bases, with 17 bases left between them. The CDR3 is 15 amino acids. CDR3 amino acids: CASRPQSQGPGELFF. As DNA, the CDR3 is TGTGCCAGCAGACCGCAATCACAGGGACCCGGGGAGCTGTTTTTT.

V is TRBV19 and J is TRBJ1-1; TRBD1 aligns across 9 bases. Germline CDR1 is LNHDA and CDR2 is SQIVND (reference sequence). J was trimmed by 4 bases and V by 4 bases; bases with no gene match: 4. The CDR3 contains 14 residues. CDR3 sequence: CASSTTGGVTEAFF. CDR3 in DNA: TGTGCCAGTAGTACAACAGGGGGCGTCACTGAAGCTTTCTTT.

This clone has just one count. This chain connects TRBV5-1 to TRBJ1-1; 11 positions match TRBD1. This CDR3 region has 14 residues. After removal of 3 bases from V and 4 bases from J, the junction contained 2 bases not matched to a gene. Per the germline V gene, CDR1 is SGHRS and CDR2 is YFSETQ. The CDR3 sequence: CASSSGQGGTEAFF. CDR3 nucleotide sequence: TGCGCCAGCAGCTCGGGACAGGGGGGCACTGAAGCTTTCTTT.

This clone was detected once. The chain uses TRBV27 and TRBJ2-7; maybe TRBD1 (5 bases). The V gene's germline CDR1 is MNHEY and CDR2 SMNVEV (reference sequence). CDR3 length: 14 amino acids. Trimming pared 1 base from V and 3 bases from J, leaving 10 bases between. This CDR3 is CASSLFQGSYEQYF. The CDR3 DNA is TGTGCCAGCAGTTTATTTCAGGGTAGCTACGAGCAGTACTTC.

CDR3 coding DNA: TGTGCCAGCAGCTTATCGGTTAACTACGAGCAGTACTTC. Its translation is CASSLSVNYEQYF. The rearrangement uses TRBV7-2 and TRBJ2-7; D gene ambiguous. Germline V gene data show CDR1 as SGHTA and CDR2 as FQGNSA. There are 13 residues in the CDR3. Trimming removed 2 bases at V and 3 bases at J, with 8 bases between.

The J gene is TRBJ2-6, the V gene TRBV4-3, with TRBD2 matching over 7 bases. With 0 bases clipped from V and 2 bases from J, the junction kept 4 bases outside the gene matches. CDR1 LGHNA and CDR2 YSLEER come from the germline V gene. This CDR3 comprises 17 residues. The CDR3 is CASSQDGRVAGANVLTF. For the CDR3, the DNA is TGCGCCAGCAGCCAAGATGGGAGGGTAGCTGGGGCCAACGTCCTGACTTTC.

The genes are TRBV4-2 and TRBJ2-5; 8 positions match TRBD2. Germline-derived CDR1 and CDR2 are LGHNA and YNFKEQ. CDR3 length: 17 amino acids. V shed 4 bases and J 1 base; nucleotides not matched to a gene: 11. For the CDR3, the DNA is TGTGCCAGCAGCCCCCTGGGGGCGGGGGGATTCCAAGAGACCCAGTACTTC. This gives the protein CASSPLGAGGFQETQYF.

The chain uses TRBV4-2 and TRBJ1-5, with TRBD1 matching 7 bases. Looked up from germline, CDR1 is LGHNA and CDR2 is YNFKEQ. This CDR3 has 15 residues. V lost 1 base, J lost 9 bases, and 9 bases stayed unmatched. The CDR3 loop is CASSQATGDGRPQHF. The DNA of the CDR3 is TGTGCCAGCAGCCAAGCAACAGGGGACGGCCGGCCCCAGCATTTT.

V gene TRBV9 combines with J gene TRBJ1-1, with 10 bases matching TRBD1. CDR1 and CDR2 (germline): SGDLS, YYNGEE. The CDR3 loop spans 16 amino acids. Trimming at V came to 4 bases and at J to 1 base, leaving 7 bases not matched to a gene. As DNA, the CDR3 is TGTGCCAGCAGCCCAGGACAGGGGGAAAGGAACACTGAAGCTTTCTTT. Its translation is CASSPGQGERNTEAFF.

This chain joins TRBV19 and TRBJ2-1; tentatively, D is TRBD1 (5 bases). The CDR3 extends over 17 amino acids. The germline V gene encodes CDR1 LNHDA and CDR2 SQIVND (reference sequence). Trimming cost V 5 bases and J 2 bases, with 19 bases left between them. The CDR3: CASSPQGPRPPYNEQFF. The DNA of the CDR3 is TGTGCCAGTAGTCCTCAGGGCCCGCGCCCTCCCTACAATGAGCAGTTCTTC. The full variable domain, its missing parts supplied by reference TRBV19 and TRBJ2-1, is DGGITQSPKYLFRKEGQNVTLSCEQNLNHDAMYWYRQDPGQGLRLIYYSQIVNDFQKGDIAEGYSVSREKKESFPLTVTSAQKNPTAFYLCASSPQGPRPPYNEQFFGPGTRLTVL.

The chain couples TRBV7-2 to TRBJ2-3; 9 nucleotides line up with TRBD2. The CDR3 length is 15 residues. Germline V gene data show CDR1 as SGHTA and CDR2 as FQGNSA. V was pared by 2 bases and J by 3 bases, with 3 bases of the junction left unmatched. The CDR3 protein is CASSLSLAGTDTQYF. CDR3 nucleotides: TGTGCCAGCAGCTTAAGCCTAGCGGGAACAGATACGCAGTATTTT.

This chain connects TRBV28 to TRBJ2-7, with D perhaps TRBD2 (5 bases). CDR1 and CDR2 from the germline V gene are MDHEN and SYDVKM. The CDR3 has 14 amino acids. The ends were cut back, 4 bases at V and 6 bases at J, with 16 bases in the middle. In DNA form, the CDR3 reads TGTGCCAGCAGTTCCCCACACCCCGCGGGCGAGCAGTACTTC. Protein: CASSSPHPAGEQYF. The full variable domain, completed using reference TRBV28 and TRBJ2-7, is DVKVTQSSRYLVKRTGEKVFLECVQDMDHENMFWYRQDPGLGLRLIYFSYDVKMKEKGDIPEGYSVSREKKERFSLILESASTNQTSMYLCASSSPHPAGEQYFGPGTRLTVT.

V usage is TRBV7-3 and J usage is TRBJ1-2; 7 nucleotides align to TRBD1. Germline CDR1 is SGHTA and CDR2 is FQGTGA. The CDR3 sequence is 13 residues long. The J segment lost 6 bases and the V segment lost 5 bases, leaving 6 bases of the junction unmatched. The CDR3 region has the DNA TGTGCCAGCAGCACGCGACAGGGCGATGGCTACACCTTC. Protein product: CASSTRQGDGYTF.

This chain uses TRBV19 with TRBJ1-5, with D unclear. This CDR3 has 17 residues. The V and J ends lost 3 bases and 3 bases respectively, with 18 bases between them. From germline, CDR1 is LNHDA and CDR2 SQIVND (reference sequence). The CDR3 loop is CASSIMRSSGFNQPQHF. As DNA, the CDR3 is TGTGCCAGTAGTATCATGAGGAGTAGCGGGTTCAATCAGCCCCAGCATTTT.

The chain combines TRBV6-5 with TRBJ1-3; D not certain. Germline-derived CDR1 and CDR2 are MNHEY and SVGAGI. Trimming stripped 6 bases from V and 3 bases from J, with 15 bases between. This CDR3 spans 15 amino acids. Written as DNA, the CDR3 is TGTGCCAGCAGGTCGCCGGGATCTGGTGGAAACACCATATATTTT. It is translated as CASRSPGSGGNTIYF.

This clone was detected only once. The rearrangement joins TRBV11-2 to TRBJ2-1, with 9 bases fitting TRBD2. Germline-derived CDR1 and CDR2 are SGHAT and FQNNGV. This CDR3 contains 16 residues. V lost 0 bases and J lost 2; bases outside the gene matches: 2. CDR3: CASSLDLAGTYNEQFF. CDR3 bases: TGTGCCAGCAGCTTAGATCTAGCGGGGACCTACAATGAGCAGTTCTTC.

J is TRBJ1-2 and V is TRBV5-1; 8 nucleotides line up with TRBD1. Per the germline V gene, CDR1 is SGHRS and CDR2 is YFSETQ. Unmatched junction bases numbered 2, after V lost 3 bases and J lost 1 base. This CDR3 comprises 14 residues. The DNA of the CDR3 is TGCGCCAGCAGCTCCGGACAGGGTAACTATGGCTACACCTTC. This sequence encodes CASSSGQGNYGYTF.